Listed here is a single T cell receptor (beta chain). Its target is unknown. This sample is part of a study of T-cell memory formation after mild COVID-19. About the study: Most TCR clusters belonged to a single donor.

Study conclusions and caveats: Researchers report contracting CD4+ clones mostly in CM and EM, with CD8+ clones in EMRA. The finding that pre-infection memory included some responding clones suggested that cross-reactive memory joined.

With constant-segment primers, 5'RACE yielded cDNA libraries of TCR alpha and TCR beta that carried sample barcodes and UMIs. From the 5' RACE reads, TCRdb called clonotypes with MiXCR, one entry per CDR3 protein. This table holds about 170,000 distinct CDR3 sequences, under 15% found once. Trimming shortened V by 3 bases and J by 0 bases, and 12 bases separated the two germline ends. CDR3 length: 14 residues. The germline CDR1 and CDR2 sequences are DFQATT and SNEGSKA (reference sequence). The clonotype comes from a man aged 18 to 35 who had mild COVID-19 (a few samples of this study predate the infection). Cell type and time point are not known. The sequenced sample was PBMCs or a T cell subset sorted from them (not recorded which). The rearrangement links TRBV20-1 to TRBJ2-7; no definite D call. CDR3 coding DNA: TGCAGTGCTAGTCCTCACCGAAGCTCCTACGAGCAGTACTTC. As protein: CSASPHRSSYEQYF.